This T cell receptor (beta chain) was documented in a study of shared clonotypes between healthy human individuals. Whole-study results and caveats: It was anticipated that sequencing depth would influence how many clonotypes donors shared.

Concerning this clone: The antigen is unknown. This likely traces to a read error, being one base from a far larger clone.

Donors were healthy HIV-negative adults without recently reported acute infections or vaccinations. Unsorted samples relied on roughly 99 million PBMCs, which served as the source of genomic DNA. This CDR3 has 15 amino acids. The germline gives CDR1 LNHDA, CDR2 SQIVND (reference sequence). Ten immunoSEQ deep assay plates were used to sequence the DNA of unsorted PBMCs. Generated by immunoSEQ multiplex PCR, the TCRdb table keeps only in-frame clones and is missing some. In the table there are some 500,000 clones, roughly four fifths of which are singletons. The receptor's source is a woman aged 40 to 50 in good health. Some clones in this sample may be carry-over from other donors' samples. Material for sequencing was PBMCs. The chain couples TRBV19 to TRBJ2-2; tentatively, D is TRBD1 (7 bases). In DNA, the CDR3 is TGTGCCAGTAGTAGAAGGGACAGTGCGCCCGGGGGGCTGTTTTTT. The encoded protein is CASSRRDSAPGGLFF.